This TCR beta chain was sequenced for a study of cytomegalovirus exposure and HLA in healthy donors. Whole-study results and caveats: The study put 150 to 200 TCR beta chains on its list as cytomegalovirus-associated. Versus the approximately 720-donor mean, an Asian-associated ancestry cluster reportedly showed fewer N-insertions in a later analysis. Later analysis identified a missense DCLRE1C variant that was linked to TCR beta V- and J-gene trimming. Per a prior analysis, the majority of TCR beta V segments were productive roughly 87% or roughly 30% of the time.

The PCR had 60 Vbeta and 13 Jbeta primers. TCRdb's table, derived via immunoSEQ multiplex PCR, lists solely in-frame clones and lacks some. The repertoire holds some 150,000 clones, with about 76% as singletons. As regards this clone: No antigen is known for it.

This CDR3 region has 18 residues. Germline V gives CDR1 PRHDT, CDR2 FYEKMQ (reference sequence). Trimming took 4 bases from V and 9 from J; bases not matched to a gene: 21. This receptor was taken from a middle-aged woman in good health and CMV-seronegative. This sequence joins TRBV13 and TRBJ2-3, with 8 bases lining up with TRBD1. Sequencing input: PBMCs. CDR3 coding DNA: TGTGCCAGCAGCTCACCGAGCCGGGGACAGGCCATAAGGGGCACGCAGTATTTT. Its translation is CASSSPSRGQAIRGTQYF.